A selection of T cell receptor beta chains follows, all from one sample in a study of OX40 agonist ivuxolimab in advanced cancers. Clones were read by immunoSEQ multiplex PCR, and TCRdb kept only the in-frame ones, dropping some. The data contain approximately 80,000 clones, 87% of them singletons. Specimen: CD4+ or CD8+ T cells sorted from blood, collected in a trial of the OX40 agonist ivuxolimab. The receptors were gathered from an adult with an advanced solid tumor such as melanoma, head and neck, liver or kidney cancer. The CDR3 runs from the conserved cysteine through the conserved F or W. Fields, in order: CDR3 protein, CDR3 DNA, clone size, V gene, J gene, D gene. The D gene is left open where the match is weak. Size values are once, few and many counts, or a class for expanded clones, and some rows have none.

CASSQDALAGNTGELFF,TGTGCCAGCAGCCAAGATGCACTAGCGGGGAACACCGGGGAGCTGTTTTTT,.,TRBV14,TRBJ2-2,TRBD2
CASSEYIGSARAFF,TGTGCCAGCAGTGAATATATCGGGAGCGCGCGAGCTTTCTTT,.,TRBV25-1,TRBJ1-1,.
CASSSNGAYQPQHF,TGTGCCAGCAGCAGCAACGGGGCCTATCAGCCCCAGCATTTT,.,TRBV21-1,TRBJ1-5,.
CASSHPSGGRGNEQFF,TGCGCCAGCAGCCATCCGTCTGGCGGGAGAGGGAATGAGCAGTTCTTC,.,TRBV4-1,TRBJ2-1,TRBD2
CASSNDRDQGVF,TGTGCCAGCAGCAACGACAGGGACCAGGGGGTCTTC,.,TRBV5-4,TRBJ2-1,TRBD1
CASSSDIDSTNYGYTF,TGCGCCAGCAGCTCCGACATCGACAGTACTAACTATGGCTACACCTTC,.,TRBV5-1,TRBJ1-2,.
CSVDLRPGYGVGYGYTF,TGCAGCGTTGACCTTCGGCCAGGGTATGGGGTAGGCTATGGCTACACCTTC,once,TRBV29-1,TRBJ1-2,.
CASSFYRAPRPRPQHF,TGTGCCAGCAGTTTCTACAGGGCCCCAAGACCCCGACCCCAGCATTTT,.,TRBV28,TRBJ1-5,.
CATSGPSGSSYNEQFF,TGTGCCACCAGCGGGCCCAGCGGGAGCTCCTACAATGAGCAGTTCTTC,.,TRBV15,TRBJ2-1,TRBD2
CASSEIGTIYF,TGTGCCAGCAGTGAAATAGGCACCATATATTTT,.,TRBV2,TRBJ1-3,.
CASSVERGSNQPQHF,TGCGCCAGCAGCGTGGAGAGGGGCAGCAATCAGCCCCAGCATTTT,.,TRBV5-1,TRBJ1-5,.
CASKKGPLETQYF,TGCGCCAGCAAAAAAGGACCGCTGGAGACCCAGTACTTC,.,TRBV10-1,TRBJ2-5,.
CASSLGLSTEAFF,TGTGCCAGCAGCTTAGGATTGAGCACTGAAGCTTTCTTT,.,TRBV5-8,TRBJ1-1,.
CASSVRGGTDTQYF,TGTGCCAGCAGCGTACGGGGGGGCACAGATACGCAGTATTTT,.,TRBV9,TRBJ2-3,TRBD2
CASSLVEDQPQHF,TGTGCCAGCAGCTTAGTGGAGGATCAGCCCCAGCATTTT,once,TRBV7-2,TRBJ1-5,.
CASSPRATPGGSVTQYF,TGTGCCAGCTCACCAAGGGCTACTCCGGGAGGGTCAGTGACCCAGTACTTC,.,TRBV18,TRBJ2-5,TRBD2
CASSLSNPLGREGSETQYF,TGTGCCAGCAGTTTATCGAACCCCCTCGGGCGGGAGGGCTCAGAGACCCAGTACTTC,few,TRBV27,TRBJ2-5,TRBD2
CASSATGYSYGYTF,TGTGCCAGCAGTGCTACAGGGTACAGCTATGGCTACACCTTC,.,TRBV28,TRBJ1-2,.
CASSDLGSGSQPQHF,TGTGCCAGCAGTGATTTGGGGTCAGGGAGTCAGCCCCAGCATTTT,.,TRBV2,TRBJ1-5,.
CASEVAGPTGELFF,TGTGCCAGCGAGGTAGCAGGGCCCACCGGGGAGCTGTTTTTT,.,TRBV7-9,TRBJ2-2,.
CASSSTGTRGDEQFF,TGTGCCAGCAGTTCTACCGGGACTAGGGGGGATGAGCAGTTCTTC,.,TRBV27,TRBJ2-1,TRBD2
CASSFPRLADTDTQYF,TGTGCCAGCAGCTTTCCAAGACTAGCGGATACAGATACGCAGTATTTT,.,TRBV11-2,TRBJ2-3,TRBD2
CASSPPMGQGKPYEQYF,TGTGCCAGCAGCCCCCCAATGGGCCAGGGGAAACCCTACGAGCAGTACTTC,.,TRBV11-3,TRBJ2-7,.
CAISEDRAGSNQPQHF,TGTGCCATCAGTGAGGACAGGGCTGGGAGCAATCAGCCCCAGCATTTT,.,TRBV10-3,TRBJ1-5,TRBD1
CASSPPARNTGELFF,TGTGCCAGCTCACCCCCAGCGCGGAACACCGGGGAGCTGTTTTTT,.,TRBV18,TRBJ2-2,.
CASRKPTGTGELFF,TGTGCCAGCAGGAAGCCCACGGGGACCGGGGAGCTGTTTTTT,.,TRBV25-1,TRBJ2-2,.
CASSDSSGNTIYF,TGTGCCAGCAGCGACAGCTCTGGAAACACCATATATTTT,.,TRBV7-2,TRBJ1-3,.
CASSYRIDEQYF,TGTGCCAGCTCCTACAGGATAGACGAGCAGTACTTC,.,TRBV18,TRBJ2-7,.
CAISESNRVDEQYF,TGTGCCATCAGTGAGTCGAACAGGGTGGACGAGCAGTACTTC,.,TRBV10-3,TRBJ2-7,.
CASSLRGYTF,TGTGCCAGCAGCTTACGTGGCTACACCTTC,.,TRBV7-9,TRBJ1-2,.
CASRARLAGNYNEQFF,TGTGCCAGCAGAGCCCGACTAGCGGGGAACTACAATGAGCAGTTCTTC,.,TRBV2,TRBJ2-1,TRBD2
CASSLFGHTSYEQYF,TGTGCCAGCAGTTTATTTGGACATACTTCCTACGAGCAGTACTTC,.,TRBV6-5,TRBJ2-7,.
CAISDGSVGGSDTQYF,TGTGCCATCAGTGATGGGTCAGTGGGAGGGTCAGATACGCAGTATTTT,.,TRBV10-3,TRBJ2-3,TRBD2
CASSYSASLGYEQYF,TGTGCCAGCAGTTACTCGGCCTCTCTGGGTTACGAGCAGTACTTC,.,TRBV6-5,TRBJ2-7,.
CASSPNRQGAWGYTF,TGTGCCAGCAGCCCGAATCGACAGGGGGCATGGGGCTACACCTTC,.,TRBV5-5,TRBJ1-2,TRBD1
CASSYRGGESEAFF,TGTGCCAGCAGCTACAGAGGGGGGGAATCTGAAGCTTTCTTT,.,TRBV11-2,TRBJ1-1,.
CASSLNSRGYTF,TGTGCCAGCAGTTTAAATTCGCGGGGCTACACCTTC,few,TRBV28,TRBJ1-2,.
CASSSGRNLHRHSNQPQHF,TGTGCCAGCAGTTCGGGACGGAACCTCCACCGGCATAGCAATCAGCCCCAGCATTTT,.,TRBV28,TRBJ1-5,.
CASSSLLGQGGNEQFF,TGTGCCAGCTCGTCCCTTCTAGGACAGGGGGGCAATGAGCAGTTCTTC,.,TRBV18,TRBJ2-1,TRBD1
CASSVGGPGNTIYF,TGTGCCAGCAGCGTGGGGGGCCCTGGAAACACCATATATTTT,.,TRBV9,TRBJ1-3,.
CASSESGRGGGTDTQYF,TGTGCCAGCAGTGAAAGCGGTCGGGGAGGGGGCACAGATACGCAGTATTTT,.,TRBV2,TRBJ2-3,TRBD2
CASSLARLGTEAFF,TGTGCCAGCAGCTTAGCCCGCCTAGGTACTGAAGCTTTCTTT,.,TRBV11-2,TRBJ1-1,.
CASSPGDRDTDTQYF,TGTGCCAGCTCACCAGGAGACAGGGACACAGATACGCAGTATTTT,.,TRBV18,TRBJ2-3,TRBD1
CASSQDLIGGTETQYF,TGCGCCAGCAGCCAAGACCTCATTGGGGGGACAGAGACCCAGTACTTC,.,TRBV4-1,TRBJ2-5,.
CASSSDRVAGYTF,TGTGCCAGCAGTTCTGACAGGGTCGCTGGCTACACCTTC,.,TRBV6-5,TRBJ1-2,TRBD1
CASSPGTSDRHF,TGTGCCAGCAGCCCTGGGACTAGCGACCGGCACTTC,few,TRBV7-8,TRBJ2-5,TRBD2
CASSLDGTGNGKKDGYTF,TGTGCCAGCAGCTTGGACGGGACAGGGAACGGGAAAAAGGATGGCTACACCTTC,once,TRBV5-6,TRBJ1-2,TRBD1
CASSVLGSGSYNEQFF,TGTGCCAGCAGCGTCCTCGGGTCCGGATCCTACAATGAGCAGTTCTTC,once,TRBV2,TRBJ2-1,.
CASSDPGEETQYF,TGTGCCAGCAGTGACCCAGGGGAAGAGACCCAGTACTTC,once,TRBV6-4,TRBJ2-5,.
CAISDMTDTQYF,TGTGCCATCAGTGATATGACAGATACGCAGTATTTT,.,TRBV10-3,TRBJ2-3,.
CATSRDTFAPLYGYTF,TGTGCCACCAGCAGAGATACTTTCGCCCCACTCTATGGCTACACCTTC,.,TRBV15,TRBJ1-2,.
CASSQTGGDTQYF,TGTGCCAGCTCCCAGACAGGGGGGGATACGCAGTATTTT,.,TRBV18,TRBJ2-3,TRBD1
CAISEPQQGDETQYF,TGTGCCATCAGTGAACCCCAACAGGGCGACGAGACCCAGTACTTC,.,TRBV10-3,TRBJ2-5,.
CASSPREEEGYTF,TGTGCCAGCTCACCACGGGAAGAGGAAGGCTACACCTTC,.,TRBV18,TRBJ1-2,.
CASSGGTGSTGELFF,TGTGCCAGCAGTGGTGGTACAGGGAGCACCGGGGAGCTGTTTTTT,.,TRBV6-1,TRBJ2-2,.
CASSVQEGGYTF,TGCGCCAGCAGCGTACAGGAAGGGGGCTACACCTTC,.,TRBV5-1,TRBJ1-2,.
CASSLAGGAARGYTF,TGTGCCAGCAGCTTGGCGGGGGGAGCAGCCCGTGGCTACACCTTC,.,TRBV5-4,TRBJ1-2,.
CASSREGQGYTGANVLTF,TGCGCCAGCAGCCGGGAGGGGCAGGGTTATACTGGGGCCAACGTCCTGACTTTC,once,TRBV4-1,TRBJ2-6,TRBD2
CASSGREVTTGELFF,TGCGCCAGCAGCGGGCGGGAGGTGACCACCGGGGAGCTGTTTTTT,.,TRBV4-1,TRBJ2-2,TRBD2